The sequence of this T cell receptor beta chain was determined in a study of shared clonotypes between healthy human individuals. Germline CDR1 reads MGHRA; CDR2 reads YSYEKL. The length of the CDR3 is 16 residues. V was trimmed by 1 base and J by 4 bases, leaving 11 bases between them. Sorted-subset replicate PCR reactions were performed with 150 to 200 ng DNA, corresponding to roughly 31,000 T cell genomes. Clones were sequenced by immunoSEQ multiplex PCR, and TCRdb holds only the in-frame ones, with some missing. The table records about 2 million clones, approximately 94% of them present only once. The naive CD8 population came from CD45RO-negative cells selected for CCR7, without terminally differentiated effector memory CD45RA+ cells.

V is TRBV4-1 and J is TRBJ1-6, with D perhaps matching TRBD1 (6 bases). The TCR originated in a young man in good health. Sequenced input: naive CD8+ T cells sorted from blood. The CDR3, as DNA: TGCGCCAGCAGCCAAGTCCCCGGACAGTATAATTCACCCCTCCACTTT. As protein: CASSQVPGQYNSPLHF.